Sequencing of this TCR beta chain was carried out in a study of OX40 agonist ivuxolimab in advanced cancers. Study-wide background: Ivuxolimab doses were 0.01, 0.1, 0.3, 1.5, 3 or 10 mg/kg every 2 weeks. General observations from the study: There was clonal expansion of CD4+ and CD8+ blood T cells by week 6 at 0.1 to 3.0 mg/kg. No determination was made of the antigen specificity of the expanded peripheral T cells. Among the nonresponders, some also had low normalized T-cell clonal expansion.

Here immunoSEQ multiplex PCR was the method, and the copy in TCRdb shows in-frame clones only, minus some. In the table there are some 85,000 clones, over 75% of which are singletons. Details on this clone: No antigen is known for it.

V was clipped by 2 bases and J by 4 bases; unmatched bases: 16. Germline-derived CDR1 and CDR2 are ENHRY and SYGVKD. The CDR3 contains 20 residues. The specimen comprised CD4+ or CD8+ T cells sorted from blood, sampled in a trial of the OX40 agonist ivuxolimab. The clonotype comes from an adult with an advanced solid tumor such as melanoma, head and neck, liver or kidney cancer. V usage is TRBV10-3 and J usage is TRBJ2-2; 10 bases fit TRBD1. CDR3 coding DNA: TGTGCCATCAGTGAGCCTCTAATTGGGGACAGGGGAAGGTTCACCGGGGAGCTGTTTTTT. This encodes CAISEPLIGDRGRFTGELFF.